These 32 T cell receptor beta chains were sequenced from one sample in a study of T cell clones after liver transplantation. Repertoires were generated with immunoSEQ multiplex PCR, while TCRdb's copy carries only in-frame clones and drops some. Of about 51,000 clones listed, 80% to 90% were seen once; the top ten hold over 13%. The specimen was CD8+ T cells from blood, collected 12 months after liver transplant. The receptors were gathered from a human patient who received a liver transplant. Some T cells may arise from the graft donor.

The genes are TRBV25-1 and TRBJ2-7, with 9 bases matching TRBD1. This CDR3 spans 14 amino acids. The germline V gene has CDR1 MGHDK and CDR2 SYGVNS. Trimming cost V 2 bases and J 4 bases; bases outside gene matches: 3. The CDR3 is CASSETGGWYEQYF. CDR3 sequence (DNA): TGTGCCAGCAGTGAAACAGGGGGCTGGTACGAGCAGTACTTC.

This chain uses TRBV29-1 with TRBJ1-5; D is uncertain. Germline CDR1 is SQVTM and CDR2 is ANQGSEA. The CDR3 sequence is 14 residues long. Trimming stripped 3 bases from V and 7 bases from J, with 16 bases between. The CDR3 sequence: CSVDMEFLCQPQHF. The CDR3 coding sequence is TGCAGCGTTGATATGGAGTTCCTCTGCCAGCCCCAGCATTTT.

CDR3 sequence: CASSSRDRGPSGANVLTF. CDR3 nucleotides: TGTGCCAGCAGTTCCCGGGACAGGGGACCCTCTGGGGCCAACGTCCTGACTTTC. V and J are TRBV7-9 and TRBJ2-6, with 10 positions matching TRBD1. CDR1 is SEHNR and CDR2 is FQNEAQ in the germline V gene (reference sequence). The CDR3 has 18 residues. V shed 6 bases, J shed 0 bases, and the junction held 8 bases outside the gene matches.

The chain carries TRBV4-3 and TRBJ2-7; 8 bases fit TRBD1. The CDR3 has 15 residues. V lost 0 bases to trimming and J lost 2 bases; unmatched junction nucleotides: 3. Germline V lookup: CDR1 LGHNA, CDR2 YSLEER. The CDR3 DNA sequence: TGCGCCAGCAGCCAAGAGGGGACAGGTACCTACGAGCAGTACTTC. This sequence encodes CASSQEGTGTYEQYF.

The chain links TRBV19 to TRBJ2-7; D is perhaps TRBD1 (6 bases). The CDR3 has 12 amino acids. V was clipped by 5 bases and J by 6 bases, with 11 bases between them. The V gene's germline CDR1 is LNHDA and CDR2 SQIVND (reference sequence). Here the CDR3 DNA reads TGTGCCAGTAGTGGCAGGGGAGCCGAGCAGTACTTC. Amino acids: CASSGRGAEQYF.

V is TRBV15 and J is TRBJ2-7; D ambiguous. CDR3 size: 13 residues. Trimming took off 8 bases at V and 2 bases at J, with 13 bases between the two ends. Germline CDR1 reads LNHNV; CDR2 reads YYDKDF (reference sequence). The CDR3: CATGWAGAYEQYF. CDR3 bases: TGTGCCACCGGTTGGGCAGGTGCCTACGAGCAGTACTTC. The whole variable domain, remainder taken from reference TRBV15 and TRBJ2-7, is DAMVIQNPRYQVTQFGKPVTLSCSQTLNHNVMYWYQQKSSQAPKLLFHYYDKDFNNEADTPDNFQSRRPNTSFCFLDIRSPGLGDTAMYLCATGWAGAYEQYFGPGTRLTVT.

This clone was seen more than once but under ten times. This rearrangement joins TRBV14 to TRBJ2-7; the D is unclear. V lost 1 base to trimming and J lost 3 bases, with 10 bases between them. The germline V gene encodes CDR1 SGHDN and CDR2 FVKESK. CDR3 length equals 14 residues. This CDR3 is CASSQVLWSYEQYF. CDR3 sequence (DNA): TGTGCCAGCAGCCAAGTACTATGGAGCTACGAGCAGTACTTC. Based on the CDR3 plus reference TRBV14 and TRBJ2-7, the full variable domain is EAGVTQFPSHSVIEKGQTVTLRCDPISGHDNLYWYRRVMGKEIKFLLHFVKESKQDESGMPNNRFLAERTGGTYSTLKVQPAELEDSGVYFCASSQVLWSYEQYFGPGTRLTVT.

The rearrangement uses TRBV10-1 and TRBJ2-1; 8 positions match TRBD2. The ends lost 6 bases at V and 9 bases at J; junction bases unmatched: 7. CDR3 length: 13 amino acids. Germline CDR1 is WNHNN and CDR2 is SYGVQD (reference sequence). The DNA for the CDR3 is TGCGCCAGCAGCCCCGGACTAGCTAGTGAGCAGTTCTTC. It specifies CASSPGLASEQFF.

CDR3 amino acids: CASSWDSMNTEAFF. Here the CDR3 DNA reads TGTGCCAGTAGTTGGGACAGCATGAACACTGAAGCTTTCTTT. The chain uses TRBV19 and TRBJ1-1, with TRBD1 identical over 7 bases. Per the germline V gene, CDR1 is LNHDA and CDR2 is SQIVND (reference sequence). The CDR3 is 14 amino acids. After removal of 5 bases from V and 0 bases from J, the junction contained 3 bases not matched to a gene. The full variable domain, with the rest looked up from reference TRBV19 and TRBJ1-1, is DGGITQSPKYLFRKEGQNVTLSCEQNLNHDAMYWYRQDPGQGLRLIYYSQIVNDFQKGDIAEGYSVSREKKESFPLTVTSAQKNPTAFYLCASSWDSMNTEAFFGQGTRLTVV.

The V and J genes are TRBV19 and TRBJ1-2; tentatively, D is TRBD1 (5 bases). Per the germline V gene, CDR1 is LNHDA and CDR2 is SQIVND (reference sequence). Deletions cut 7 bases from V and 3 bases from J, with 9 bases between. The CDR3 length is 12 residues. CDR3 protein: CASTLGDYGYTF. CDR3 sequence (DNA): TGTGCCAGTACCCTAGGGGACTATGGCTACACCTTC.

The chain couples TRBV4-1 to TRBJ2-1; TRBD2 might be the D (6 bases). The germline V gene has CDR1 MGHRA and CDR2 YSYEKL. The CDR3 is 14 amino acids. V lost 4 bases, J lost 5 bases, and 12 bases lay in between. The CDR3 spells CASSPAPGDNEQFF. As DNA, the CDR3 is TGCGCCAGCAGCCCCGCCCCGGGAGACAATGAGCAGTTCTTC.

The genes are TRBV9 and TRBJ1-3; D remains ambiguous. Germline loops: CDR1 SGDLS, CDR2 YYNGEE. The length of the CDR3 is 13 residues. V lost 0 bases to trimming and J lost 3 bases, with 4 bases between them. CDR3 DNA: TGTGCCAGCAGCGTAGACGATGGAAACACCATATATTTT. Translated: CASSVDDGNTIYF.

The CDR3 DNA is TGTGCCAGCAGTTCTCAGGGGTACGAGCAGTACTTC. The encoded protein is CASSSQGYEQYF. The chain has TRBV6-5 and TRBJ2-7, with D maybe TRBD1 (6 bases). CDR1 and CDR2 from the germline V gene are MNHEY and SVGAGI. Trimming pared 4 bases from V and 4 bases from J, leaving 8 bases between. CDR3 length: 12 amino acids.

The V gene is TRBV9, the J gene TRBJ1-1; D ambiguous. The CDR3 is made up of 14 amino acids. V lost 2 bases, J lost 5 bases, and 13 bases lay in between. Germline CDR1 SGDLS, CDR2 YYNGEE. CDR3: CASSVEGLETEAFF. The CDR3 region has the DNA TGTGCCAGCAGCGTGGAGGGTCTGGAGACTGAAGCTTTCTTT.

This clone was detected only once. V is TRBV27 and J is TRBJ2-1; 10 bases line up with TRBD2. The ends lost 11 bases at V and 4 bases at J; junction bases unmatched: 8. Germline loops: CDR1 MNHEY, CDR2 SMNVEV (reference sequence). The CDR3 is made up of 14 amino acids. In DNA, the CDR3 is TGTGCCGCCAAGGGTAGCGGGGGGTACAATGAGCAGTTCTTC. It codes for CAAKGSGGYNEQFF.

CDR3 sequence (DNA): TGTGCCACCAGCAGGCCCCGGGAGGGAAACAATGAGCAGTTCTTC. Translated, it gives CATSRPREGNNEQFF. The chain couples TRBV15 to TRBJ2-1; TRBD2 matches at 8 bases. The V segment lost 3 bases and the J segment 5 bases; nucleotides outside the gene matches: 6. The CDR3 covers 15 residues. CDR1 and CDR2 (germline): LNHNV, YYDKDF (reference sequence).

This chain links TRBV28 with TRBJ2-7; 9 bases are shared with TRBD1. The CDR3 totals 14 residues. The V and J ends lost 8 bases and 3 bases, in that order; junction bases with no gene match: 8. Germline CDR1 reads MDHEN; CDR2 reads SYDVKM. This CDR3 is CASSPLTGGYEQYF. The DNA of the CDR3 is TGTGCCAGCTCACCACTGACAGGGGGCTACGAGCAGTACTTC.

The chain carries TRBV2 and TRBJ2-7; D call uncertain. The V gene lost 9 bases and the J gene lost 2 bases, with 14 bases spanning the gap. Germline CDR1 and CDR2: SNHLY and FYNNEI. The CDR3 spans 13 residues. As DNA, the CDR3 is TGTGCCAGTTTCTTAGCATCTCCCTACGAGCAGTACTTC. The encoded protein is CASFLASPYEQYF.

J is TRBJ1-5 and V is TRBV4-2, with D possibly matching TRBD1 (5 bases). The germline V gene encodes CDR1 LGHNA and CDR2 YNFKEQ. The CDR3 sequence is 14 residues long. V lost 5 bases and J lost 8, with 16 bases in between. CDR3 sequence (DNA): TGTGCCAGCAGCGGAGAGAGGGGTGGGGAGCCCCAGCATTTT. This codes for CASSGERGGEPQHF.

V gene TRBV28 combines with J gene TRBJ2-2, with a weak D call TRBD2 (6 bases). V was clipped by 3 bases and J by 7 bases, with 12 bases between them. CDR1 and CDR2 (germline): MDHEN, SYDVKM. The CDR3 consists of 14 residues. CDR3 residues: CASSFGTRDGELFF. Written as DNA, the CDR3 is TGTGCCAGCAGTTTCGGGACGCGGGACGGGGAGCTGTTTTTT.

Concerning this clone: A junction end diverges from the germline sequence, so it may reflect a read error. The rearrangement uses TRBV29-1 and TRBJ1-1; D is unclear. The CDR3 loop spans 12 amino acids. The germline gives CDR1 SQVTM, CDR2 ANQGSEA. DNA for the CDR3: TGCAGCGTTAAAGAGGGTAGCACTGAAGCTTTCTTT. Its translation: CSVKEGSTEAFF.

This clone was recorded a few times. The J gene is TRBJ2-7, the V gene TRBV6-5; the D gene is possibly TRBD1 (5 bases). This CDR3 comprises 12 residues. The germline gives CDR1 MNHEY, CDR2 SVGAGI. The V gene lost 2 bases and the J gene lost 5 bases, with 7 bases spanning the gap. The chain's CDR3 is CASSYGANEQYF. The CDR3 DNA is TGTGCCAGCAGTTACGGGGCAAACGAGCAGTACTTC.

This clone was seen just once. The J gene is TRBJ2-7, the V gene TRBV27, with TRBD2 matching 7 bases. CDR1 and CDR2 from the germline V gene are MNHEY and SMNVEV (reference sequence). After removal of 7 bases from V and 5 bases from J, the junction contained 14 bases not matched to a gene. This CDR3 is built from 15 residues. CDR3 in DNA: TGTGCCAGCACATCTTCCCTAGCGGTTCTTAACGAGCAGTACTTC. This translates into CASTSSLAVLNEQYF.

About this clone itself: Germline and junction disagree at one end, which may indicate a read error. The chain joins TRBV7-7 to TRBJ2-5; 7 positions agree with TRBD1. Per the germline V gene, CDR1 is SSHAT and CDR2 is FNYEAQ (reference sequence). The CDR3 spans 14 residues. The DNA for the CDR3 is TGTGCTAGCAGCCGGGACAGTCGTGGAGAGACCCAGTACTTC. Translation: CASSRDSRGETQYF.

The genes are TRBV5-1 and TRBJ2-7; 9 nucleotides align to TRBD1. Trimming cost V 3 bases and J 7 bases; bases outside gene matches: 8. From germline, CDR1 is SGHRS and CDR2 YFSETQ. CDR3 size: 14 residues. CDR3 residues: CASSSGTGYLEQYF. In nucleotides, the CDR3 is TGCGCCAGCAGCTCCGGGACAGGGTACTTGGAGCAGTACTTC.

The V gene is TRBV5-1, the J gene TRBJ2-3; D not certain. Germline V gene lookup returns CDR1 SGHRS and CDR2 YFSETQ. V dropped 5 bases and J dropped 2 bases, with 12 bases sitting between them. The length of the CDR3 is 14 residues. CDR3: CASSPDDPTDTQYF. CDR3 in DNA: TGCGCCAGCAGTCCCGACGACCCCACAGATACGCAGTATTTT.

The rearrangement joins TRBV19 to TRBJ2-5; D not resolved. V shed 5 bases and J shed 0 bases, with 4 bases lying between them. CDR1 and CDR2 from the germline V gene are LNHDA and SQIVND (reference sequence). The CDR3 sequence is 12 residues long. This chain's CDR3 is CASSVDQETQYF. The DNA of the CDR3 is TGTGCCAGTAGTGTGGACCAAGAGACCCAGTACTTC. Combining the CDR3 with reference TRBV19 and TRBJ2-5 gives the whole variable domain DGGITQSPKYLFRKEGQNVTLSCEQNLNHDAMYWYRQDPGQGLRLIYYSQIVNDFQKGDIAEGYSVSREKKESFPLTVTSAQKNPTAFYLCASSVDQETQYFGPGTRLLVL.

The genes are TRBV30 and TRBJ1-1, with a tentative D call TRBD1 (5 bases). In germline, CDR1 is GTSNPN, CDR2 SVGIG (reference sequence). V gave up 1 base and J gave up 10 bases, with 13 bases separating them. CDR3 length equals 12 residues. CDR3 sequence reads: CAWSGDVWGAFF. The CDR3 DNA reads TGTGCCTGGAGTGGGGACGTTTGGGGAGCTTTCTTT.

This rearrangement joins TRBV5-4 to TRBJ2-7; D remains unclear. In germline, CDR1 is SGHNT, CDR2 YYREEE (reference sequence). V lost 2 bases and J 3 bases, leaving 6 bases between the germline ends. CDR3 length: 12 amino acids. In DNA, the CDR3 is TGTGCCAGCAGCTTAAACCTCTACGAGCAGTACTTC. Translation: CASSLNLYEQYF.

The rearrangement joins TRBV7-9 to TRBJ2-1; D is perhaps TRBD2 (5 bases). V gave up 5 bases and J gave up 6 bases, with 17 bases separating them. Per the germline V gene, CDR1 is SEHNR and CDR2 is FQNEAQ (reference sequence). This CDR3 is built from 15 residues. CDR3 residues: CASSRAVRGSNEQFF. The CDR3 coding sequence is TGTGCCAGCAGCCGTGCCGTCCGAGGGTCCAATGAGCAGTTCTTC.

The chain employs TRBV9 and TRBJ2-1; D is ambiguous. V was clipped by 0 bases and J by 10 bases, with 11 bases between them. Per the germline V gene, CDR1 is SGDLS and CDR2 is YYNGEE. The CDR3 is made up of 13 amino acids. Here the CDR3 reads CASSVEEPPEQFF. The CDR3 nucleotides read TGTGCCAGCAGCGTAGAGGAACCTCCCGAGCAGTTCTTC.

V is TRBV6-5 and J is TRBJ2-2; 9 bases fit TRBD2. The length of the CDR3 is 15 residues. Per the germline V gene, CDR1 is MNHEY and CDR2 is SVGAGI. The ends lost 10 bases at V and 5 bases at J; junction bases unmatched: 11. The CDR3 nucleotides read TGTGCCACAACCGAAAGCGGGAGGTGGACCGGGGAGCTGTTTTTT. It is translated as CATTESGRWTGELFF.